This T cell receptor beta chain came from a study of blood T cell repertoires in COVID-19. J gave up 4 bases and V 0 bases, and 2 bases lay outside the gene matches. Per the germline V gene, CDR1 is LGHDT and CDR2 is YNNKEL (reference sequence). The CDR3 contains 16 residues. Repertoires were generated with immunoSEQ multiplex PCR, while TCRdb's copy carries only in-frame clones and drops some. The table has around 150,000 clones, 60% to 80% seen once; the top ten hold around 2.9%. The sequencing input was PBMCs or T cells enriched from blood (not recorded which). The source of this sequence is a woman aged 45-59 years who had recovered from COVID-19. This chain uses TRBV3-1 (or the pseudogene TRBV3-2) with TRBJ2-3; 12 nucleotides align to TRBD2. In DNA, the CDR3 is TGTGCCAGCAGCCAAGAGAGACTAGCGGGGGCAGATACGCAGTATTTT. It specifies CASSQERLAGADTQYF.